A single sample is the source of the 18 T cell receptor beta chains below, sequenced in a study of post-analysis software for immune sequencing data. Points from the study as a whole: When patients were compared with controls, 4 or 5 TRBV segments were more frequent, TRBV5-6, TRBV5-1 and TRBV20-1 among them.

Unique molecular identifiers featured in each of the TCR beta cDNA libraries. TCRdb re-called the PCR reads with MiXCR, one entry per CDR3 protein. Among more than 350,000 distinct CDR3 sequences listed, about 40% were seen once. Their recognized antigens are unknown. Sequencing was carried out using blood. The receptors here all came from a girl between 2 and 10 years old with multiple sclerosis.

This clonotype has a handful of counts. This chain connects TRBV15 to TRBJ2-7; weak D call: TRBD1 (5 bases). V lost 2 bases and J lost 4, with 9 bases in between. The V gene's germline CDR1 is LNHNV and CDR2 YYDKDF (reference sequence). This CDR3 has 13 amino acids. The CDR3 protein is CATSRSKGYEQYF. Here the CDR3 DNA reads TGTGCCACCAGCAGATCAAAGGGGTACGAGCAGTACTTC.

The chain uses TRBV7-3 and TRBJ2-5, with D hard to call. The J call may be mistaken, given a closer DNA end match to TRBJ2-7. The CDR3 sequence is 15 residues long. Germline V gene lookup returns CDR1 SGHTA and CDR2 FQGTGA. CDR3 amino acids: CASSLDRAPTYEQYF. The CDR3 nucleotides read TGTGCCAGCAGCCTAGACCGGGCTCCAACCTACGAGCAGTACTTC.

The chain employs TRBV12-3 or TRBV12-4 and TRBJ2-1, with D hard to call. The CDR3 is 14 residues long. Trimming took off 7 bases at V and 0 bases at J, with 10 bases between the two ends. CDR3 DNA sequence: TGTGCCAGCATGCTAAAGAGCTCCTACAATGAGCAGTTCTTC. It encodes CASMLKSSYNEQFF.

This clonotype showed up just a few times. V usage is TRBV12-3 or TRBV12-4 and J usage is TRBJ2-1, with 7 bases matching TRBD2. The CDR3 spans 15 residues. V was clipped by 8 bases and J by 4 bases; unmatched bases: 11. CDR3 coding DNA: TGTGCCAGCCGACAAGGGAGGGGAGGTTACAATGAGCAGTTCTTC. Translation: CASRQGRGGYNEQFF.

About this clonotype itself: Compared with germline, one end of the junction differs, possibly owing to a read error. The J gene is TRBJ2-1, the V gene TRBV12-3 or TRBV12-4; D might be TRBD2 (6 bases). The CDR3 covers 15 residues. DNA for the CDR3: TGTGCCAGCAGAATTAGCGGCAGCTCCTACAATGAGCGGTTCTTC. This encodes CASRISGSSYNERFF.

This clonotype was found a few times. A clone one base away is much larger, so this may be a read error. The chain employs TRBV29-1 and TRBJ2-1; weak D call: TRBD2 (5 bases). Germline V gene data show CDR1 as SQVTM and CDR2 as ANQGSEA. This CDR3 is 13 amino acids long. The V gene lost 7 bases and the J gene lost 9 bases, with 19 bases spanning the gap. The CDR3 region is CSATSIGGAEQFF. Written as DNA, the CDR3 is TGCAGCGCCACCAGCATTGGAGGCGCTGAGCAGTTCTTC.

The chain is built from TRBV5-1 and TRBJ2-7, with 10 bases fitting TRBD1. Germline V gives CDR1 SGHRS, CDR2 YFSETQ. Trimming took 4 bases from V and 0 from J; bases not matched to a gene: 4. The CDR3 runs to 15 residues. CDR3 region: CASSPDRGISYEQYF. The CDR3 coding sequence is TGCGCCAGCAGCCCGGACAGGGGGATCTCCTACGAGCAGTACTTC.

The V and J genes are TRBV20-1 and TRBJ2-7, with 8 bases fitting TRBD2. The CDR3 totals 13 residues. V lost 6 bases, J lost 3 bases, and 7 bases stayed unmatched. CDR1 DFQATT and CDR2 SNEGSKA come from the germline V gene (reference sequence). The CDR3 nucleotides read TGCAGTGCCGCGGGAGGATATAGCTACGAGCAGTACTTC. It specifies CSAAGGYSYEQYF.

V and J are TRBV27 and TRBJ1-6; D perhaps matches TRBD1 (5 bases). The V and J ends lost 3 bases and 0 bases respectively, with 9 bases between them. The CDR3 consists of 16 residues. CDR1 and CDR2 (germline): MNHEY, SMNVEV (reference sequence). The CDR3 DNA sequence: TGTGCCAGCAGTTTTCGGGGGGGCTCCTATAATTCACCCCTCCACTTT. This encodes CASSFRGGSYNSPLHF.

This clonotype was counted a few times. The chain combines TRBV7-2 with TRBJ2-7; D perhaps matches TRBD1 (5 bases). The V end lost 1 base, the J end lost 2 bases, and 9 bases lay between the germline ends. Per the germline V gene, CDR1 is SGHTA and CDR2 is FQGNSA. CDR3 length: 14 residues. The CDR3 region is CASSLGGKTYEQYF. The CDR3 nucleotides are TGTGCCAGCAGCTTAGGGGGCAAAACCTACGAGCAGTACTTC.

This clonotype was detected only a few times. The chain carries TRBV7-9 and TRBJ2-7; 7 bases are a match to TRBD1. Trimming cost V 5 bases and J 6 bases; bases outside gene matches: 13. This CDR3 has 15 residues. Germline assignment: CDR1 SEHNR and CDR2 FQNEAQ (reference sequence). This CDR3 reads CASSDSGQVLLEQYF. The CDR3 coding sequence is TGTGCCAGCAGCGACAGCGGACAGGTCCTGCTCGAGCAGTACTTC.

The CDR3 loop reads CASSLFKGNTEAFF. The CDR3 DNA reads TGTGCCAGCAGCTTGTTTAAAGGGAACACTGAAGCTTTCTTT. The chain combines TRBV5-6 with TRBJ1-1; no clear D gene. The ends were cut back, 1 base at V and 1 base at J, with 8 bases in the middle. Germline assignment: CDR1 SGHDT and CDR2 YYEEEE. The CDR3 consists of 14 residues.

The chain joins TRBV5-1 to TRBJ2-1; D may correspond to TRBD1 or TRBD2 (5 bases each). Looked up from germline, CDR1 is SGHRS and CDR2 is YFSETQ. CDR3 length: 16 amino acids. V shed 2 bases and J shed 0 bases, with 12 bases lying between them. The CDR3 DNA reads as TGCGCCAGCAGCTTTTTGTGGGGGAGCTCCTACAATGAGCAGTTCTTC. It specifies CASSFLWGSSYNEQFF.

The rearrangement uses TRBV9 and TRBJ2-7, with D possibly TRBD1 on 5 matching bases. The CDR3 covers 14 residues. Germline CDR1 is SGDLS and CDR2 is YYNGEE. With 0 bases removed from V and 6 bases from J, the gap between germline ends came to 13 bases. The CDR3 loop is CASSVAPGPVEQYF. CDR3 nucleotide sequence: TGTGCCAGCAGCGTAGCCCCAGGGCCCGTCGAGCAGTACTTC.

The CDR3 loop reads CASSLARGAGDGYTF. DNA of the CDR3: TGTGCCAGCAGCTTAGCGAGGGGGGCCGGGGATGGCTACACCTTC. This rearrangement joins TRBV7-8 to TRBJ1-2; D possibly corresponds to TRBD1 (6 bases). The CDR3 extends over 15 amino acids. Trimming pared 0 bases from V and 6 bases from J, leaving 14 bases between. The germline V gene has CDR1 SGHVS and CDR2 FQNEAQ.

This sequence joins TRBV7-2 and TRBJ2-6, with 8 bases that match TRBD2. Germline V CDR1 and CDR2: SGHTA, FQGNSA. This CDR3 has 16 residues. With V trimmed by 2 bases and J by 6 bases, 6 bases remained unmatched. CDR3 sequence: CASSLKTGGVANVLTF. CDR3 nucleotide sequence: TGTGCCAGCAGCTTAAAAACCGGGGGGGTGGCCAACGTCCTGACTTTC.

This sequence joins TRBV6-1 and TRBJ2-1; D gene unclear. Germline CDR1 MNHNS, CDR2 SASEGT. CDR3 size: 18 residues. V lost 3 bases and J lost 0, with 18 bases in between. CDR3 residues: CASSDDFDKKGSYNEQFF. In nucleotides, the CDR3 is TGTGCCAGCAGTGATGATTTTGACAAGAAGGGCTCCTACAATGAGCAGTTCTTC.

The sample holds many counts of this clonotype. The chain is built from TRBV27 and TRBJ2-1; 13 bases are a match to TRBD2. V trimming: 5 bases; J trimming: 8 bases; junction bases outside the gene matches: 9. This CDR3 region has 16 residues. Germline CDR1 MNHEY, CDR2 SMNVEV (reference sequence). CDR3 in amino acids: CASSRSLAGGRYEQFF. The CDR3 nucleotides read TGTGCCAGCAGTAGGTCACTAGCGGGAGGGCGGTATGAGCAGTTCTTC.